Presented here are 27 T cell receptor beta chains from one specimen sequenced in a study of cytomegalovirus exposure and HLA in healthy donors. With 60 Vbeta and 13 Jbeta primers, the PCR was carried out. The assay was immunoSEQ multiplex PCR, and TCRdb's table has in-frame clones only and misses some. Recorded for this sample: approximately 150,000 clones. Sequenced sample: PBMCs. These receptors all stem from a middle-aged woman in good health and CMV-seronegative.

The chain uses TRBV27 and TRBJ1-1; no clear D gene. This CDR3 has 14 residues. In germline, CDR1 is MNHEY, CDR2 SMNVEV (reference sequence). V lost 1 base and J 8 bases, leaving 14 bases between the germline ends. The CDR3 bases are TGTGCCAGCAGTTTATTAAGTGGCGCGGCCGAAGCTTTCTTT. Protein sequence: CASSLLSGAAEAFF.

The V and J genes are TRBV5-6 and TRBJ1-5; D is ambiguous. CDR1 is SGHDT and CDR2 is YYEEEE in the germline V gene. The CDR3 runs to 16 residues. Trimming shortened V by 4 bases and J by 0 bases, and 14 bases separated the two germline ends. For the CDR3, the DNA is TGTGCCAGCAGCCTGACGAGGACTTATAGCAATCAGCCCCAGCATTTT. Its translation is CASSLTRTYSNQPQHF.

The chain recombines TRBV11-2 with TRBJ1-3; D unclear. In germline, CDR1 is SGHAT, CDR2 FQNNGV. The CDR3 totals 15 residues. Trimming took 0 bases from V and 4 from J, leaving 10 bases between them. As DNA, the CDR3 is TGTGCCAGCAGCTTAGAGAGGGTTGCGGGAAACACCATATATTTT. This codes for CASSLERVAGNTIYF.

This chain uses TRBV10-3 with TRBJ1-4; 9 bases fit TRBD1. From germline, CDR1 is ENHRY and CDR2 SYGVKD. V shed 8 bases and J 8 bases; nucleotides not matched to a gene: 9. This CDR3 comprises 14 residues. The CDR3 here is CAIGGQGGDEKLFF. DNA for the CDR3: TGTGCCATCGGGGGACAGGGCGGGGACGAAAAACTGTTTTTT.

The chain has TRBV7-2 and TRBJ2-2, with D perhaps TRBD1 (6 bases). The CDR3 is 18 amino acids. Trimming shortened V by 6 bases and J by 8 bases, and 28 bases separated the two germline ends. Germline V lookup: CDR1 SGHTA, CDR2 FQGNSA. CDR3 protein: CASSLGGLGAGGWGELFF. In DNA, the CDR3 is TGTGCCAGCAGTTTGGGCGGATTGGGGGCCGGAGGTTGGGGGGAGCTGTTTTTT. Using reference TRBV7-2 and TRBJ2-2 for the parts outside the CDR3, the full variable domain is GAGVSQSPSNKVTEKGKDVELRCDPISGHTALYWYRQSLGQGLEFLIYFQGNSAPDKSGLPSDRFSAERTGGSVSTLTIQRTQQEDSAVYLCASSLGGLGAGGWGELFFGEGSRLTVL.

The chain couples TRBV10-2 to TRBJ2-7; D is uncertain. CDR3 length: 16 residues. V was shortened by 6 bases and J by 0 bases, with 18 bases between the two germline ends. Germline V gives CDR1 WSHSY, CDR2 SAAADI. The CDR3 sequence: CASRQDLIMSSYEQYV. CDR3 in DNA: TGCGCCAGCAGGCAGGATCTAATCATGAGCTCCTACGAGCAGTACGTC.

Written as DNA, the CDR3 is TGTGCCAGCAGCTTAGAGGACAGCCCTAGCACAGATACGCAGTATTTT. Translating it yields CASSLEDSPSTDTQYF. The rearrangement uses TRBV7-2 and TRBJ2-3; the D gene is possibly TRBD1 (6 bases). CDR1 is SGHTA, CDR2 FQGNSA, per germline. Trimming pared 1 base from V and 0 bases from J, leaving 11 bases between. The CDR3 contains 16 residues.

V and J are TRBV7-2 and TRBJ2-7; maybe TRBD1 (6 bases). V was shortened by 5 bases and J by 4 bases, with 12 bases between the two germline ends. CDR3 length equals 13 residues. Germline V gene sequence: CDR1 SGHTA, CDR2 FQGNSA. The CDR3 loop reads CASSNVRGYEQYF. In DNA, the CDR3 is TGTGCCAGCAGCAATGTAAGGGGGTACGAGCAGTACTTC.

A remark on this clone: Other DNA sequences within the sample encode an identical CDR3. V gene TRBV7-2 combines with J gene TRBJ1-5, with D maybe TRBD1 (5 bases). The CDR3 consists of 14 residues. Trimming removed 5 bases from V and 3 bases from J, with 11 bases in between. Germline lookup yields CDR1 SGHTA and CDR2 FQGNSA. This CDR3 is CASSQTGPNQPQHF. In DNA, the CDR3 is TGTGCCAGCAGCCAAACAGGTCCCAATCAGCCCCAGCATTTT.

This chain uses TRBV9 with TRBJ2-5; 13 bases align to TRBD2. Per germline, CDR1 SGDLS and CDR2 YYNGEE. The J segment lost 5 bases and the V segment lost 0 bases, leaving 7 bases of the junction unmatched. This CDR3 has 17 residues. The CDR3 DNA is TGTGCCAGCAGCGTAGGGGGACTAGCGGGGTTACGGGAGACCCAGTACTTC. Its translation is CASSVGGLAGLRETQYF. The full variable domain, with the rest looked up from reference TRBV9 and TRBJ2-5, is DSGVTQTPKHLITATGQRVTLRCSPRSGDLSVYWYQQSLDQGLQFLIQYYNGEERAKGNILERFSAQQFPDLHSELNLSSLELGDSALYFCASSVGGLAGLRETQYFGPGTRLLVL.

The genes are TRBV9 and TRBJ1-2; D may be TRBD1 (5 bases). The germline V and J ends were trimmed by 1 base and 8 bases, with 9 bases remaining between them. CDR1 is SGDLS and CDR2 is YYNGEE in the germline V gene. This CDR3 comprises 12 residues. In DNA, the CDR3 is TGTGCCAGCAGCGTACAGGGCCGCGGCTACACCTTC. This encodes CASSVQGRGYTF.

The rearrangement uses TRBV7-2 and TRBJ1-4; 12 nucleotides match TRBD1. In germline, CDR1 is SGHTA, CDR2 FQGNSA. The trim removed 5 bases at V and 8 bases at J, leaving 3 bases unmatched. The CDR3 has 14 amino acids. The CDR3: CASSRDRGREKLFF. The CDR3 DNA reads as TGTGCCAGCAGCCGGGACAGGGGGCGAGAAAAACTGTTTTTT.

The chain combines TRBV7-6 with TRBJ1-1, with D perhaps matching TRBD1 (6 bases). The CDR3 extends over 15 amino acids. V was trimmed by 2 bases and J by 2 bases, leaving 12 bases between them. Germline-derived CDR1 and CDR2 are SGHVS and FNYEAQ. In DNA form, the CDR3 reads TGTGCCAGCAGCTTAATGACAGGAACTAACACTGAAGCTTTCTTT. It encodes CASSLMTGTNTEAFF.

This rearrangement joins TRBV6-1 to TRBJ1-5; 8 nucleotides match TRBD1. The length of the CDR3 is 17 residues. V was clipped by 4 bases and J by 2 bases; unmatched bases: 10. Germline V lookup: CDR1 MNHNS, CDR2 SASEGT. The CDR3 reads CASSAEDREGGNQPQHF. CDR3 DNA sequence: TGTGCCAGCAGTGCCGAGGACAGGGAGGGGGGCAATCAGCCCCAGCATTTT.

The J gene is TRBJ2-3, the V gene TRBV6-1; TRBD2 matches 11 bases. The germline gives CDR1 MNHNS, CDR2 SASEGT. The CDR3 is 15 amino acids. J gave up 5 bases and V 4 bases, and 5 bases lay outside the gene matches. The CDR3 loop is CASSGTSGGGDTQYF. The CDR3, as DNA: TGTGCCAGCAGTGGAACTAGCGGGGGAGGAGATACGCAGTATTTT.

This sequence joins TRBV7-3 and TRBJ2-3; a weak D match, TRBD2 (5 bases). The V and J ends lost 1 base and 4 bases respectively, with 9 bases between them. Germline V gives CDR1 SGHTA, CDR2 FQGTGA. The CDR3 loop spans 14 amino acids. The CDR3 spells CASSLNLAADTQYF. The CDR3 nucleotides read TGTGCCAGCAGCTTAAATCTAGCCGCAGATACGCAGTATTTT.

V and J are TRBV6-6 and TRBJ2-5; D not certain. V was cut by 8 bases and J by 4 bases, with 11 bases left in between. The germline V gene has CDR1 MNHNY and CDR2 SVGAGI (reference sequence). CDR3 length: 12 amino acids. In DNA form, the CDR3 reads TGTGCCAGCGGCCCTTTGCCAGAGACCCAGTACTTC. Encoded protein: CASGPLPETQYF.

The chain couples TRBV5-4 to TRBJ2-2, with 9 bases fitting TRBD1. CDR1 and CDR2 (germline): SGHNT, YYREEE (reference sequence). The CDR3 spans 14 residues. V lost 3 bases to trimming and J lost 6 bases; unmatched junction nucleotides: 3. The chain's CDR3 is CASSWDREAGELFF. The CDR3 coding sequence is TGTGCCAGCAGCTGGGACAGGGAGGCCGGGGAGCTGTTTTTT.

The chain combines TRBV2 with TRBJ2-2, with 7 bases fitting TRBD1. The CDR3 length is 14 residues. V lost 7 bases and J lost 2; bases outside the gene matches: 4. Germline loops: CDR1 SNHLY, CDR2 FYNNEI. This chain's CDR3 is CASIRDRNTGELFF. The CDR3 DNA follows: TGTGCCAGCATTAGGGACAGAAACACCGGGGAGCTGTTTTTT.

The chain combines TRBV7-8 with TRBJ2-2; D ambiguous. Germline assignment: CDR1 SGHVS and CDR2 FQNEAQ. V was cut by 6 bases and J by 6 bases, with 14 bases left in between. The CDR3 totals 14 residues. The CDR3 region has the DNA TGTGCCAGCAGGAACCGGTTGGGCGCCGGGGAGCTGTTTTTT. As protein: CASRNRLGAGELFF.

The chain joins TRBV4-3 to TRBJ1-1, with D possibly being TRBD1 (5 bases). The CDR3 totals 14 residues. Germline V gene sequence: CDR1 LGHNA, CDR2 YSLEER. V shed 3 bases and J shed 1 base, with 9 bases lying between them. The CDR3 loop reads CASSHLQANTEAFF. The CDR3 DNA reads TGCGCCAGCAGCCATTTACAGGCGAACACTGAAGCTTTCTTT.

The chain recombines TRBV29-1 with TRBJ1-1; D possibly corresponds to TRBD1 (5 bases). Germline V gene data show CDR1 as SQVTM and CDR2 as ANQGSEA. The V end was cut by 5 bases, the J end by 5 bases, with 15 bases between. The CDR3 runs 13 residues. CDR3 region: CSVTKQGGTEAFF. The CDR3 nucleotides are TGCAGCGTTACCAAGCAGGGAGGAACTGAAGCTTTCTTT.

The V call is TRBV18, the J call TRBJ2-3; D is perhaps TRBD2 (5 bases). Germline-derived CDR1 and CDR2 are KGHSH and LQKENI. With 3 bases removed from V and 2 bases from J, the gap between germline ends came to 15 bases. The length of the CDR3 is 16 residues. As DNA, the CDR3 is TGTGCCAGCTCACCGGACTCCCAACGTATCACAGATACGCAGTATTTT. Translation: CASSPDSQRITDTQYF.

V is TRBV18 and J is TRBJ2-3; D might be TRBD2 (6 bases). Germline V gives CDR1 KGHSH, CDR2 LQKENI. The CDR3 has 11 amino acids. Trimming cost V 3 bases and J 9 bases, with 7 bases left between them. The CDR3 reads CASSPEGTQYF. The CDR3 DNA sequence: TGTGCCAGCTCACCGGAGGGCACGCAGTATTTT.

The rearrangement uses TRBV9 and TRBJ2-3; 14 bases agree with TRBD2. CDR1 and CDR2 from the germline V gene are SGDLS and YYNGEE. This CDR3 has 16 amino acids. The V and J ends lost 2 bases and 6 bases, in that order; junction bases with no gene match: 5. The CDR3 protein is CASSVGTSGGLDTQYF. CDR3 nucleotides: TGTGCCAGCAGCGTGGGGACTAGCGGGGGATTGGATACGCAGTATTTT. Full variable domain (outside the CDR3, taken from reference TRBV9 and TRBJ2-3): DSGVTQTPKHLITATGQRVTLRCSPRSGDLSVYWYQQSLDQGLQFLIQYYNGEERAKGNILERFSAQQFPDLHSELNLSSLELGDSALYFCASSVGTSGGLDTQYFGPGTRLTVL.

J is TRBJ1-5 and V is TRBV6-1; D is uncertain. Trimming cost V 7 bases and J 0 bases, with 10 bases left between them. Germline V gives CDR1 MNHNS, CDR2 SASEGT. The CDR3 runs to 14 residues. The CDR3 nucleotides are TGTGCCAGCAAATCGGAGATTAGCAATCAGCCCCAGCATTTT. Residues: CASKSEISNQPQHF.

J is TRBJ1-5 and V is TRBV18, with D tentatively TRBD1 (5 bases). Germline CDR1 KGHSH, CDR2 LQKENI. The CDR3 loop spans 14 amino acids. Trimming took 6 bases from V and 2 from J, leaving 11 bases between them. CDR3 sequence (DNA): TGTGCCAGCTCCCTTGGGACTCGCAATCAGCCCCAGCATTTT. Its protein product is CASSLGTRNQPQHF.